One sample yielded the 18 T cell receptor beta chains listed below, sequenced in a study of T cell responses to AZD1222 COVID-19 vaccine listed by TCRdb under 2021. Per the publication, the time point label means: baseline before first vaccination. Libraries were made using the immunoSEQ multiplex PCR assay. TCRdb mirrors the immuneACCESS table, restricted to in-frame sequences. Some clones are absent from its copies; in checked studies, under half trace to an unresolved V gene, and the reason for the others is unknown. The sample table holds roughly 130,000 clones, of which roughly 87% were seen once. Together, the top ten hold approximately 1.5% of the sample. Material: peripheral blood, obtained on day 0 of AZD1222 vaccination. These receptors all stem from an adult in good health.

V gene TRBV30 combines with J gene TRBJ1-1; D not certain. Trimming removed 0 bases from V and 0 bases from J, with 5 bases in between. From germline, CDR1 is GTSNPN and CDR2 SVGIG (reference sequence). The length of the CDR3 is 13 residues. The DNA for the CDR3 is TGTGCCTGGAGTGTACGCATGAACACTGAAGCTTTCTTT. It specifies CAWSVRMNTEAFF. The entire variable domain, with the rest obtained from reference TRBV30 and TRBJ1-1, is as follows: SQTIHQWPATLVQPVGSPLSLECTVEGTSNPNLYWYRQAAGRGLQLLFYSVGIGQISSEVPQNLSASRPQDRQFILSSKKLLLSDSGFYLCAWSVRMNTEAFFGQGTRLTVV.

This sequence joins TRBV7-9 and TRBJ2-4; TRBD2 is a possible D gene (6 bases). There are 17 residues in the CDR3. V was shortened by 2 bases and J by 1 base, with 15 bases between the two germline ends. CDR1 SEHNR and CDR2 FQNEAQ come from the germline V gene (reference sequence). The CDR3 protein is CASSLREASGAKNIQYF. CDR3 DNA: TGTGCCAGCAGCTTACGTGAGGCGAGCGGGGCCAAAAACATTCAGTACTTC.

This clone was counted only a few times. The V and J genes are TRBV6-5 and TRBJ2-3, with TRBD2 matching over 13 bases. V lost 2 bases, J lost 6 bases, and 5 bases stayed unmatched. The germline V gene has CDR1 MNHEY and CDR2 SVGAGI. This CDR3 has 16 residues. CDR3 sequence (DNA): TGTGCCAGCAGTTACGGGACTAGCGGGGTATTTGATACGCAGTATTTT. Protein: CASSYGTSGVFDTQYF.

The chain joins TRBV6-5 to TRBJ1-5; TRBD1 matches at 8 bases. Germline loops: CDR1 MNHEY, CDR2 SVGAGI. The CDR3 is made up of 15 amino acids. V was pared by 0 bases and J by 6 bases, with 4 bases of the junction left unmatched. CDR3 bases: TGTGCCAGCAGTTACTCCGGACAGGGCGGTCAGCCCCAGCATTTT. It encodes CASSYSGQGGQPQHF.

The gene calls are TRBV28 and TRBJ1-6; a weak D match, TRBD1 (5 bases). The CDR3 length is 13 residues. Between the trimmed V and J ends, which lost 10 bases and 14 bases, there was a span of 21 bases. Per germline, CDR1 MDHEN and CDR2 SYDVKM. The CDR3 spells CATQGDSTITLHF. The CDR3 DNA reads TGTGCCACCCAGGGCGATTCCACGATCACCCTCCACTTT.

J is TRBJ1-2 and V is TRBV24-1, with 9 bases that match TRBD1. The germline CDR1 and CDR2 sequences are KGHDR and SFDVKD. J lost 2 bases, V lost 6 bases, and 3 bases had no gene match. The CDR3 sequence is 14 residues long. The CDR3 is CATSPGQGNYGYTF. The CDR3 DNA follows: TGTGCCACCAGTCCGGGACAGGGAAACTATGGCTACACCTTC.

The chain links TRBV7-2 to TRBJ1-3; D may be TRBD1 (5 bases). Germline V gives CDR1 SGHTA, CDR2 FQGNSA. The CDR3 extends over 14 amino acids. The V gene lost 2 bases and the J gene lost 3 bases, with 8 bases spanning the gap. The CDR3, as DNA: TGTGCCAGCAGCTTACAGGGAGGTGGAAACACCATATATTTT. This sequence encodes CASSLQGGGNTIYF.

The V call is TRBV6-5, the J call TRBJ2-7, with TRBD2 matching over 8 bases. V gave up 2 bases and J gave up 0 bases; unmatched junction bases: 6. CDR1 is MNHEY, CDR2 SVGAGI, per germline. This CDR3 spans 16 amino acids. The CDR3 spells CASSYSNSGDSYEQYF. The CDR3 DNA follows: TGTGCCAGCAGTTACAGCAATAGCGGGGACTCCTACGAGCAGTACTTC.

This clone was picked up many times. The chain joins TRBV19 to TRBJ1-2, with D perhaps TRBD1 (5 bases). Per the germline V gene, CDR1 is LNHDA and CDR2 is SQIVND (reference sequence). The ends were cut back, 3 bases at V and 1 base at J, with 12 bases in the middle. The CDR3 is 15 residues long. Here the CDR3 reads CASSIAAGRNYGYTF. CDR3 bases: TGTGCCAGTAGTATCGCAGCGGGACGTAACTATGGCTACACCTTC.

Only a few counts were recorded for this clone. The chain employs TRBV3-1 (or the pseudogene TRBV3-2) and TRBJ2-7; the D is unclear. The CDR3 sequence is 14 residues long. In germline, CDR1 is LGHDT, CDR2 YNNKEL (reference sequence). V dropped 1 base and J dropped 3 bases, with 10 bases sitting between them. The chain's CDR3 is CASSQARTNYEQYF. For the CDR3, the DNA is TGTGCCAGCAGCCAAGCGCGGACCAACTACGAGCAGTACTTC.

The V gene is TRBV7-2, the J gene TRBJ2-5; no reliable D call. The germline gives CDR1 SGHTA, CDR2 FQGNSA. CDR3 length: 12 residues. V was cut by 8 bases and J by 2 bases, with 9 bases left in between. CDR3 DNA: TGTGCCAGCTCCCGGCAGCAAGAGACCCAGTACTTC. As protein: CASSRQQETQYF.

The rearrangement joins TRBV3-1 (or the pseudogene TRBV3-2) to TRBJ1-1, with D hard to call. Deletions cut 4 bases from V and 0 bases from J, with 6 bases between. Germline V gene data show CDR1 as LGHDT and CDR2 as YNNKEL (reference sequence). The CDR3 has 13 amino acids. CDR3 loop: CASSPQVNTEAFF. The CDR3 bases are TGTGCCAGCAGCCCCCAGGTGAACACTGAAGCTTTCTTT.

The CDR3 sequence: CASSLVGNTEAFF. DNA of the CDR3: TGTGCCAGCAGTTTAGTTGGGAACACTGAAGCTTTCTTT. The rearrangement uses TRBV12-3 or TRBV12-4 and TRBJ1-1; D is undetermined. The ends were cut back, 1 base at V and 1 base at J, with 4 bases in the middle. CDR3 length equals 13 residues.

Only one count was recorded for this clone. This chain uses TRBV30 with TRBJ2-2; D might be TRBD1 (6 bases). The CDR3 length is 14 residues. The germline V and J ends were trimmed by 1 base and 4 bases, with 10 bases remaining between them. Germline values: CDR1 GTSNPN, CDR2 SVGIG (reference sequence). For the CDR3, the DNA is TGTGCCTGGAGTGCAGGGGAAGGCACCGGGGAGCTGTTTTTT. As protein: CAWSAGEGTGELFF.

In its sample, this clone was seen once. V and J are TRBV18 and TRBJ1-1; D is unclear. Trimming took 8 bases from V and 1 from J, leaving 11 bases between them. The germline CDR1 and CDR2 sequences are KGHSH and LQKENI. The length of the CDR3 is 13 residues. The CDR3 DNA sequence: TGTGCCAGCCAAGAGACTGAGAACACTGAAGCTTTCTTT. As protein: CASQETENTEAFF.

This clone was seen a single time. The chain uses TRBV2 and TRBJ1-3; D remains unclear. Per germline, CDR1 SNHLY and CDR2 FYNNEI. The V and J ends lost 4 bases and 0 bases respectively, with 16 bases between them. The CDR3 has 17 amino acids. The CDR3 here is CASSGQPTENSGNTIYF. The CDR3 nucleotides are TGTGCCAGCAGTGGCCAACCTACAGAGAACTCTGGAAACACCATATATTTT.

The genes are TRBV6-2 or TRBV6-3 and TRBJ1-5, with D tentatively TRBD1 (5 bases). Germline V gives CDR1 MNHEY, CDR2 SVGEGT. CDR3 length equals 14 residues. V lost 3 bases to trimming and J lost 4 bases, with 10 bases between them. CDR3 coding DNA: TGTGCCAGCAGTTATCTGGCAGGGAATCAGCCCCAGCATTTT. Translating it yields CASSYLAGNQPQHF.

J is TRBJ1-6 and V is TRBV6-4, with TRBD1 matching over 8 bases. The CDR3 is 15 amino acids. Trimming at V came to 2 bases and at J to 9 bases, leaving 6 bases not matched to a gene. CDR1 is MRHNA, CDR2 SNTAGT, per germline. DNA of the CDR3: TGTGCCAGCAGTGACGGGCCAGGGGGCAGTTCACCCCTCCACTTT. It codes for CASSDGPGGSSPLHF.